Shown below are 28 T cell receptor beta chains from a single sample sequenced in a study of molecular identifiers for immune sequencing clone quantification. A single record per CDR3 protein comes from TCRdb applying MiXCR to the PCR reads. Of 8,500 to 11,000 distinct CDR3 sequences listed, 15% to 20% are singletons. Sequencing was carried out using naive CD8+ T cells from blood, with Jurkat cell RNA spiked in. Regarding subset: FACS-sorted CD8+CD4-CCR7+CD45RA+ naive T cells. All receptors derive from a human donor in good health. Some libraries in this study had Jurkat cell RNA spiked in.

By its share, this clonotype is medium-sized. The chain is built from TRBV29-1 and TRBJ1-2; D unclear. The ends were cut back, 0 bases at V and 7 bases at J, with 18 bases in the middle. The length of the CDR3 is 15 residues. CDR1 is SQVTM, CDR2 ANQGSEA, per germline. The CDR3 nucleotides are TGCAGCGTTGAAGATCCGATAGGTCCCCCGCCTGGCTACACCTTC. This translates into CSVEDPIGPPPGYTF.

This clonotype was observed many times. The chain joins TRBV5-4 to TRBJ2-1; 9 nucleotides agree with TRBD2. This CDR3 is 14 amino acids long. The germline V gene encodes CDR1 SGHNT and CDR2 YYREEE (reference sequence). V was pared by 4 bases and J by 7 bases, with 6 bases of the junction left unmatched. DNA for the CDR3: TGTGCCAGCAGCCCAGAGGGACTAGCTAATGAGCAGTTCTTC. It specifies CASSPEGLANEQFF.

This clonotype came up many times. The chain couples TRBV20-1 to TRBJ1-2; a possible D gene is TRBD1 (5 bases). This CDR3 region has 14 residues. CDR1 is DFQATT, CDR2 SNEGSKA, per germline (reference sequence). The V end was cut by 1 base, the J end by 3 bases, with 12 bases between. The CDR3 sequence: CSARGQDTYYGYTF. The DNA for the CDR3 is TGCAGTGCTAGAGGGCAGGACACCTACTATGGCTACACCTTC.

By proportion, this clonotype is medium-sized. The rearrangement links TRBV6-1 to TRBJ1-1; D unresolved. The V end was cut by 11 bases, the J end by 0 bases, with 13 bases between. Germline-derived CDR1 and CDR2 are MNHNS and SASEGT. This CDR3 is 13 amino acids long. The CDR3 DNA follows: TGTGCCGGAGACGACGGACTGAACACTGAAGCTTTCTTT. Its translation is CAGDDGLNTEAFF.

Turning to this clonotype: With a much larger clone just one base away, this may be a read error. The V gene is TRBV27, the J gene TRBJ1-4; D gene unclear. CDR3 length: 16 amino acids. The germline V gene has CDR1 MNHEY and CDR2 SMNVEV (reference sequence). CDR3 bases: TGTGCCAGCGGACGGGTCGTGGGAGCAACTAATGAAAAACAGTTTTTT. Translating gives CASGRVVGATNEKQFF.

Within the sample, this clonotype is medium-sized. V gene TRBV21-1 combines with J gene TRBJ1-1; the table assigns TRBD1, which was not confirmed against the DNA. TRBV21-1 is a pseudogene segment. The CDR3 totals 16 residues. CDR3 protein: CASSGNGTAMNTEAFF. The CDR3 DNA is TGTGCCAGCAGCGGAAACGGGACAGCCATGAACACTGAAGCTTTCTTT.

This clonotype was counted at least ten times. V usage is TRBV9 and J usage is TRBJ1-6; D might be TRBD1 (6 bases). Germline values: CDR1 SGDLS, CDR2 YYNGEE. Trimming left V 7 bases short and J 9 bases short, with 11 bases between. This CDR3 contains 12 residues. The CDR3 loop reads CASGRGGSPLHF. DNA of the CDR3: TGTGCCAGCGGTAGGGGGGGTTCACCCCTCCACTTT.

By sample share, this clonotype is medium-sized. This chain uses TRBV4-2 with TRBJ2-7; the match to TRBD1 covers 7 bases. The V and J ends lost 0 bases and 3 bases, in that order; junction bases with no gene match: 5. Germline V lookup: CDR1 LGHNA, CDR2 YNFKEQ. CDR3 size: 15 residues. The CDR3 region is CASSQDVSGGYEQYF. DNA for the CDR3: TGTGCCAGCAGCCAAGATGTGTCAGGGGGCTACGAGCAGTACTTC.

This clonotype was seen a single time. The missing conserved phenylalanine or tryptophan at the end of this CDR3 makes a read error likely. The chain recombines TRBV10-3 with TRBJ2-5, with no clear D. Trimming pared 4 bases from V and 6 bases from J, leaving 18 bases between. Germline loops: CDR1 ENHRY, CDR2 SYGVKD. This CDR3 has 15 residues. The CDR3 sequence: CAISGKDRPSKTQYL. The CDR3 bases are TGTGCCATCAGTGGGAAGGACCGACCCTCCAAGACCCAGTACCTC.

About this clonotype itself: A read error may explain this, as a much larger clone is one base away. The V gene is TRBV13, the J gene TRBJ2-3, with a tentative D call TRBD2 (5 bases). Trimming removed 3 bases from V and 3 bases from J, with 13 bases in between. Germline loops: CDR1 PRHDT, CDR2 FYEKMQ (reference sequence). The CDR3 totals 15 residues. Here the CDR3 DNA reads TGTGCCAGCAGCTTTAGTGGGAGAGAGACAGATACGCAGTATTTT. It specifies CASSFSGRETDTQYF.

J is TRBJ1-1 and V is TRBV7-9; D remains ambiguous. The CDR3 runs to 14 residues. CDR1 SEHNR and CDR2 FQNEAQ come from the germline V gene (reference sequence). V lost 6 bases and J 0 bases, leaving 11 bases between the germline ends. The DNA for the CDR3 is TGTGCCAGCAGTAATAGGGTTCTGAACACTGAAGCTTTCTTT. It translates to CASSNRVLNTEAFF.

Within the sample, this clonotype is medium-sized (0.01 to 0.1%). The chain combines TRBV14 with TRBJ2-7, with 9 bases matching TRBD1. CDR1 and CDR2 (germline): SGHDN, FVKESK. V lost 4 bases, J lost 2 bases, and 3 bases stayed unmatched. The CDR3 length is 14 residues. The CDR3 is CASSLGQGPYEQYF. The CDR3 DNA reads TGTGCCAGCAGCCTGGGACAGGGCCCCTACGAGCAGTACTTC.

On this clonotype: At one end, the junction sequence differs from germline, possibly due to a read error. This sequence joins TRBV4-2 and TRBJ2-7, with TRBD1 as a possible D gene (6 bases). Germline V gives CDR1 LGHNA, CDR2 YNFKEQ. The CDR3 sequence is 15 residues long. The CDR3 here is CASSQVTGEVYKQYF. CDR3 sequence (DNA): TGTGCCAGCAGCCAAGTGACAGGCGAGGTCTACAAGCAGTACTTC.

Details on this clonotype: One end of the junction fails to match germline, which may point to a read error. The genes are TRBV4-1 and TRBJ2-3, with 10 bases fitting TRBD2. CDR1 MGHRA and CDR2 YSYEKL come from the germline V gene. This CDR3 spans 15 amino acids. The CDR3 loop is CASSQDRLAGDAQCF. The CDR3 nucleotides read TGCGCCAGCAGCCAAGATCGCCTAGCGGGAGATGCGCAGTGTTTT.

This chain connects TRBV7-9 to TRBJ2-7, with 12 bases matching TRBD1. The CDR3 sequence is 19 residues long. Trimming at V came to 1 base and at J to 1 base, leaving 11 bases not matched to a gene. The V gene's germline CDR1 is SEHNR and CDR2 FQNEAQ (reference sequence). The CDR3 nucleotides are TGTGCCAGCAGCTTAGTTCCCGGGACAGGGGGCTATAGGTCCTACGAGCAGTACTTC. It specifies CASSLVPGTGGYRSYEQYF.

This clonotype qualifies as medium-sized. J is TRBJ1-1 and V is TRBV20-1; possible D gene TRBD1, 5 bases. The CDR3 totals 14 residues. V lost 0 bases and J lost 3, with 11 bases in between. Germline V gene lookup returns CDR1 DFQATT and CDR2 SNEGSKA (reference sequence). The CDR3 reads CSARDLGADTEAFF. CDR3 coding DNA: TGCAGTGCTAGAGATTTAGGGGCGGACACTGAAGCTTTCTTT.

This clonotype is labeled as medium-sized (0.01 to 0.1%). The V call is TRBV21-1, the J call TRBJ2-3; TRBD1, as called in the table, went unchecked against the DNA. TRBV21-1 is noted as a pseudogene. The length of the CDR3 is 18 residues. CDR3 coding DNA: TGTGCCAGCAGCAAATCCCACGAGTCAGGGGGACGCACAGATACGCAGTATTTT. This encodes CASSKSHESGGRTDTQYF.

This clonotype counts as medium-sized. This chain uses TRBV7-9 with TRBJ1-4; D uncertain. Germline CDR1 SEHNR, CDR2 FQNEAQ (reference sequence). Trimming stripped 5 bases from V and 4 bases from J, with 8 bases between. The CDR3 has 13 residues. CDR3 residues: CASSPRINEKLFF. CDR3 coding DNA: TGTGCCAGCAGCCCCAGGATTAATGAAAAACTGTTTTTT.

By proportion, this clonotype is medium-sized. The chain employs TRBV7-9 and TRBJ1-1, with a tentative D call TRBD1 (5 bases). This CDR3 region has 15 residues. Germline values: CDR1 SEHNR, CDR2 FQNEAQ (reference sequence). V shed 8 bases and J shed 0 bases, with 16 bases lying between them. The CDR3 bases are TGTGCCAGCTTAAACCCGGGACCGATGAACACTGAAGCTTTCTTT. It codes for CASLNPGPMNTEAFF. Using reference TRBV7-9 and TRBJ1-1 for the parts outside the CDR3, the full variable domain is DTGVSQNPRHKITKRGQNVTFRCDPISEHNRLYWYRQTLGQGPEFLTYFQNEAQLEKSRLLSDRFSAERPKGSFSTLEIQRTEQGDSAMYLCASLNPGPMNTEAFFGQGTRLTVV.

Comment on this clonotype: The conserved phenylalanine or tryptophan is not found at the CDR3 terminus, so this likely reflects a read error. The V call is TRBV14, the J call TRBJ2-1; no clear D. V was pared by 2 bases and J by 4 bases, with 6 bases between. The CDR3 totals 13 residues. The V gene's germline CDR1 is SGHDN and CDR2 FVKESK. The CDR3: CASSQSGYNEQFL. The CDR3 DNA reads TGTGCCAGCAGCCAATCGGGTTACAATGAGCAGTTCCTC.

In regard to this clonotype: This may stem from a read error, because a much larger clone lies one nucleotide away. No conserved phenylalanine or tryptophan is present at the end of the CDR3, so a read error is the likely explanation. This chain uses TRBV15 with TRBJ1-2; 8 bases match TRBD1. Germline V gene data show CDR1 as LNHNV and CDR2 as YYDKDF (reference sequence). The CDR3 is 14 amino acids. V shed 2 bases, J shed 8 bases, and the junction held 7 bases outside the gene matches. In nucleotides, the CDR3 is TGTGCCACCAGCAGAAGGTCAGGGGGCGGCGGCTACACCATC. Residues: CATSRRSGGGGYTI.

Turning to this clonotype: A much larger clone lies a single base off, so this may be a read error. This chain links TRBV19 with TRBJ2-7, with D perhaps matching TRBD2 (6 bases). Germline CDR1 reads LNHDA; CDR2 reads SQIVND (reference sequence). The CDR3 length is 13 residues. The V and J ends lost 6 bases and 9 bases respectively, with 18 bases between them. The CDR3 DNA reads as TGTGCCAGTAGCGCGACTAGTTCGAACGGGCAGTACTTC. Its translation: CASSATSSNGQYF.

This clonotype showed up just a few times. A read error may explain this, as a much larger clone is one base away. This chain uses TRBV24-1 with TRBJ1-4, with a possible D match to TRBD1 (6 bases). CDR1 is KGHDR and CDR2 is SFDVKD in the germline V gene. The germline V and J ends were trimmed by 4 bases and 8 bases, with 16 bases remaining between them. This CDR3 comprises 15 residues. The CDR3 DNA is TGTGCCACCAGTGACTCCGGGGGGCGAAAGGAAAAACTGTTTTTT. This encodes CATSDSGGRKEKLFF.

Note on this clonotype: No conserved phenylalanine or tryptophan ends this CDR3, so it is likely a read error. The CDR3 is CASSLGTSWWGYQETQYS. CDR3 bases: TGTGCCAGCAGTTTAGGGACTTCATGGTGGGGATACCAAGAGACCCAGTACTCC. The chain links TRBV12-3 or TRBV12-4 to TRBJ2-5; D perhaps matches TRBD2 (5 bases). The germline V and J ends were trimmed by 1 base and 0 bases, with 18 bases remaining between them. The CDR3 is 18 amino acids.

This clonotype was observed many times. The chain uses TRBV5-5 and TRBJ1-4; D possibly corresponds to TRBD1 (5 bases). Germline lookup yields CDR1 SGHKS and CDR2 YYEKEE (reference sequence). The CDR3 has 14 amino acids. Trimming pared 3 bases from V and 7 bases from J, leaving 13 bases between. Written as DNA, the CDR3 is TGTGCCAGCAGCTCCGACAGTTGGGGTGAAAAACTGTTTTTT. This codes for CASSSDSWGEKLFF.

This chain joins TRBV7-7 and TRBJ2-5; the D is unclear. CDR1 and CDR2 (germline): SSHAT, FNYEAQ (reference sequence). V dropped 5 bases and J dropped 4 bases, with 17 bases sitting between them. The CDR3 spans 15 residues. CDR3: CASSNEARYGETQYF. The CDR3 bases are TGTGCCAGCAGCAACGAGGCCCGATATGGAGAGACCCAGTACTTC.

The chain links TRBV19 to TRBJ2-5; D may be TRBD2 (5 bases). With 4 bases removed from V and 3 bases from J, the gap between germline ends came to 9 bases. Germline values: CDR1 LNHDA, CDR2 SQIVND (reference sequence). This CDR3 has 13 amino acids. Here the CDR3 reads CASSTWTEETQYF. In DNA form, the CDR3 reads TGTGCCAGTAGTACCTGGACTGAAGAGACCCAGTACTTC.

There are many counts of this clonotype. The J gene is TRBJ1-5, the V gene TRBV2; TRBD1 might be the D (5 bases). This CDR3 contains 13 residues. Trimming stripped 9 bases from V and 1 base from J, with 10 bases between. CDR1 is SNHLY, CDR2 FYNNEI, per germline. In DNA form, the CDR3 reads TGTGCCAGGGGGACCGCCAGCAATCAGCCCCAGCATTTT. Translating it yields CARGTASNQPQHF.